This entry describes one T cell receptor beta chain. With random hexamers, roughly 0.5 to 1 ug RNA was reverse transcribed. Amplification of TCR beta CDR3 was carried out by immunoSEQ multiplex PCR, which covered 54 Vbeta and 13 Jbeta segments. TCRdb used MiXCR to reprocess the immunoSEQ multiplex PCR reads, holding one entry per CDR3 protein. This table has around 160,000 distinct CDR3 sequences, over 85% appearing once. TCR beta sequencing covered blood CD8+ and CD4+ T cells. Healthy donors matched for age and sex were used as controls. Negative isolation was used for CD8+ and CD4+ T cells, and FACS enrichment was applied to TEMRA cells. The data are from a study of CD8 T cells in Susac syndrome. The CDR3 contains 12 residues. Looked up from germline, CDR1 is ENHRY and CDR2 is SYGVKD. V was cut by 10 bases and J by 4 bases, with 14 bases left in between.

The chain joins TRBV10-3 to TRBJ2-7, with D perhaps given as TRBD1 or TRBD2 (5 bases each). The sequence derives from a human donor in good health. The specimen sequenced was CD4+ T cells from PBMCs. In nucleotides, the CDR3 is TGTGCCACCAGGACCGAGGGGTACGAGCAGTACTTC. Translation gives CATRTEGYEQYF.